These 24 T cell receptor beta chains came from one sample sequenced in a study of blood T cell repertoires in COVID-19. Libraries were prepared by immunoSEQ multiplex PCR; TCRdb keeps only in-frame clonotypes and omits some of them. The sample comprises around 160,000 clones, around 87% of which are singletons, and about 5.7% rests with the top ten. The sample consisted of peripheral blood. The receptors derive from an elderly man with acute or convalescent COVID-19.

The chain uses TRBV24-1 and TRBJ2-5, with TRBD2 matching over 12 bases. The V and J ends lost 3 bases and 4 bases, in that order; junction bases with no gene match: 5. The germline V gene encodes CDR1 KGHDR and CDR2 SFDVKD. The CDR3 is made up of 16 amino acids. The CDR3 region is CATSDPSGGAGETQYF. For the CDR3, the DNA is TGTGCCACCAGTGATCCTAGCGGGGGGGCTGGAGAGACCCAGTACTTC.

The V call is TRBV5-4, the J call TRBJ1-4; 10 nucleotides align to TRBD1. CDR3 size: 17 residues. The junction had 7 bases not matched to a gene; V was cut back by 0 bases and J by 5 bases. Per germline, CDR1 SGHNT and CDR2 YYREEE (reference sequence). The CDR3 sequence is CASSLDGGTGVNEKLFF. CDR3 coding DNA: TGTGCCAGCAGCTTGGACGGTGGGACAGGGGTAAATGAAAAACTGTTTTTT.

CDR3 bases: TGTGCCAGTAGTATTTCGACAGGGGGGTTTACCGGTGAAGCTTTCTTT. This codes for CASSISTGGFTGEAFF. V is TRBV19 and J is TRBJ1-1; 9 nucleotides line up with TRBD1. This CDR3 spans 16 amino acids. The ends lost 3 bases at V and 7 bases at J; junction bases unmatched: 12. From germline, CDR1 is LNHDA and CDR2 SQIVND (reference sequence).

This clone was counted between two and nine times. The chain carries TRBV6-2 or TRBV6-3 and TRBJ1-6, with a possible D match to TRBD1 (6 bases). The CDR3 covers 15 residues. Germline V CDR1 and CDR2: MNHEY, SVGEGT. Trimming removed 2 bases from V and 10 bases from J, with 15 bases in between. The CDR3 bases are TGTGCCAGCAGTTACACAGGGCGAGTGGGATCACCCCTCCACTTT. This gives the protein CASSYTGRVGSPLHF.

The rearrangement links TRBV28 to TRBJ2-3, with D possibly being TRBD2 (5 bases). Trimming removed 5 bases at V and 2 bases at J, with 11 bases between. Germline CDR1 is MDHEN and CDR2 is SYDVKM. The CDR3 consists of 14 residues. In nucleotides, the CDR3 is TGTGCCAGCAGTACCACCGGACTCACAGATACGCAGTATTTT. Its protein is CASSTTGLTDTQYF.

The rearrangement uses TRBV3-1 (or the pseudogene TRBV3-2) and TRBJ2-5; no firm D call. The CDR3 runs 11 residues. Germline-derived CDR1 and CDR2 are LGHDT and YNNKEL (reference sequence). Trimming cost V 7 bases and J 4 bases, with 7 bases left between them. In nucleotides, the CDR3 is TGTGCCAGCATGAGAGGAGAGACCCAGTACTTC. Translated, it gives CASMRGETQYF.

This sequence joins TRBV7-3 and TRBJ2-3, with TRBD1 as a possible D gene (5 bases). The CDR3 has 15 amino acids. V was shortened by 4 bases and J by 6 bases, with 17 bases between the two germline ends. Germline-derived CDR1 and CDR2 are SGHTA and FQGTGA. CDR3 in amino acids: CASSSTGSVWDTQYF. The CDR3 coding sequence is TGTGCCAGCAGCTCTACAGGTTCGGTGTGGGATACGCAGTATTTT.

This chain uses TRBV11-3 with TRBJ1-1, with no clear D. V was cut by 1 base and J by 5 bases, with 8 bases left in between. Germline V gene lookup returns CDR1 SGHNT and CDR2 YENEEA. This CDR3 comprises 13 residues. The CDR3 reads CASSLGPGTEAFF. The DNA of the CDR3 is TGTGCCAGCAGCTTAGGCCCGGGGACTGAAGCTTTCTTT. The variable domain in full, with the rest retrieved from reference TRBV11-3 and TRBJ1-1, is EAGVVQSPRYKIIEKKQPVAFWCNPISGHNTLYWYLQNLGQGPELLIRYENEEAVDDSQLPKDRFSAERLKGVDSTLKIQPAELGDSAVYLCASSLGPGTEAFFGQGTRLTVV.

The chain has TRBV4-1 and TRBJ1-3; D not resolved. The V gene lost 0 bases and the J gene lost 0 bases, with 15 bases spanning the gap. The CDR3 loop spans 18 amino acids. Germline V lookup: CDR1 MGHRA, CDR2 YSYEKL. The CDR3 reads CASSQDGDYLSSGNTIYF. CDR3 nucleotides: TGCGCCAGCAGCCAAGACGGAGACTATCTGAGCTCTGGAAACACCATATATTTT.

The chain is built from TRBV2 and TRBJ1-5; the match to TRBD1 covers 7 bases. After removal of 3 bases from V and 1 base from J, the junction contained 0 bases not matched to a gene. Looked up from germline, CDR1 is SNHLY and CDR2 is FYNNEI. This CDR3 contains 14 residues. The CDR3 protein is CASSETGSNQPQHF. In DNA form, the CDR3 reads TGTGCCAGCAGTGAGACAGGGAGCAATCAGCCCCAGCATTTT.

The chain uses TRBV25-1 and TRBJ2-1; TRBD2 agrees at 9 bases. The CDR3 runs to 17 residues. Germline CDR1 and CDR2: MGHDK and SYGVNS. V trimming: 4 bases; J trimming: 0 bases; junction bases outside the gene matches: 7. The CDR3 DNA is TGTGCCAGCAGTGTGACTAGCGGCCTGAGCTCCTACAATGAGCAGTTCTTC. Its protein is CASSVTSGLSSYNEQFF.

This sequence joins TRBV7-9 and TRBJ2-2, with 9 bases lining up with TRBD1. Germline assignment: CDR1 SEHNR and CDR2 FQNEAQ (reference sequence). This CDR3 region has 19 residues. Trimming removed 6 bases from V and 4 bases from J; junction bases left unmatched: 18. The CDR3 here is CASSSNRGRIGTVTGELFF. The CDR3 bases are TGTGCCAGCAGTTCCAACAGGGGGCGCATCGGTACGGTCACCGGGGAGCTGTTTTTT.

The chain joins TRBV3-1 (or the pseudogene TRBV3-2) to TRBJ2-2; 7 positions match TRBD1. J lost 4 bases, V lost 4 bases, and 3 bases had no gene match. Looked up from germline, CDR1 is LGHDT and CDR2 is YNNKEL (reference sequence). The CDR3 totals 14 residues. The CDR3 sequence is CASSRTGPTGELFF. The CDR3 DNA reads TGTGCCAGCAGCCGGACAGGACCCACCGGGGAGCTGTTTTTT.

The chain joins TRBV11-3 to TRBJ2-7; D is uncertain. This CDR3 contains 12 residues. CDR1 and CDR2 from the germline V gene are SGHNT and YENEEA. Trimming removed 6 bases at V and 7 bases at J, with 13 bases between. CDR3 sequence: CASSYTGREQYF. The CDR3 nucleotides are TGTGCCAGCAGTTATACGGGTAGAGAGCAGTACTTC.

This chain uses TRBV19 with TRBJ1-5; TRBD1 is a possible D gene (5 bases). The V end was cut by 6 bases, the J end by 6 bases, with 15 bases between. Germline V gives CDR1 LNHDA, CDR2 SQIVND (reference sequence). The CDR3 is 14 amino acids. CDR3 in DNA: TGTGCCAGTAGAGCGGGGGGGGGAAGTCAGCCCCAGCATTTT. Residues: CASRAGGGSQPQHF.

This chain connects TRBV29-1 to TRBJ2-5; 7 bases fit TRBD1. Trimming took 6 bases from V and 4 from J; bases not matched to a gene: 8. The length of the CDR3 is 13 residues. Germline CDR1 is SQVTM and CDR2 is ANQGSEA. The CDR3 sequence: CSVETGNRETQYF. In nucleotides, the CDR3 is TGCAGCGTCGAGACAGGGAATAGAGAGACCCAGTACTTC.

The chain is built from TRBV5-4 and TRBJ1-2; D not certain. V was pared by 1 base and J by 6 bases, with 19 bases between. The CDR3 contains 16 residues. CDR1 and CDR2 from the germline V gene are SGHNT and YYREEE (reference sequence). CDR3 coding DNA: TGTGCCAGCAGCTTGATAAGCAGTCTACAAGGAGATGGCTACACCTTC. Translation: CASSLISSLQGDGYTF.

The chain employs TRBV2 and TRBJ1-3, with D possibly being TRBD1 (5 bases). Between the trimmed V and J ends, which lost 6 bases and 0 bases, there was a span of 12 bases. This CDR3 is 15 amino acids long. Per germline, CDR1 SNHLY and CDR2 FYNNEI. The CDR3 here is CASSSGLISGNTIYF. CDR3 sequence (DNA): TGTGCCAGCAGCTCGGGACTGATCTCTGGAAACACCATATATTTT.

V and J are TRBV14 and TRBJ2-7; TRBD1 matches at 7 bases. Unmatched junction bases numbered 7, after V lost 0 bases and J lost 5 bases. Per germline, CDR1 SGHDN and CDR2 FVKESK. This CDR3 region has 15 residues. Written as DNA, the CDR3 is TGTGCCAGCAGCCAAGAGAGACAGGGCTTCCACGAGCAGTACTTC. This codes for CASSQERQGFHEQYF. Using reference TRBV14 and TRBJ2-7 for the parts outside the CDR3, the full variable domain is EAGVTQFPSHSVIEKGQTVTLRCDPISGHDNLYWYRRVMGKEIKFLLHFVKESKQDESGMPNNRFLAERTGGTYSTLKVQPAELEDSGVYFCASSQERQGFHEQYFGPGTRLTVT.

The chain uses TRBV6-5 and TRBJ1-1; the D gene is possibly TRBD1 (6 bases). From germline, CDR1 is MNHEY and CDR2 SVGAGI. This CDR3 has 15 residues. Deletions cut 2 bases from V and 0 bases from J, with 10 bases between. CDR3 sequence: CASSYRDNLNTEAFF. The CDR3 nucleotides are TGTGCCAGCAGTTACAGGGACAACCTGAACACTGAAGCTTTCTTT.

The genes are TRBV6-1 and TRBJ1-5; unclear D gene. V was cut by 3 bases and J by 0 bases, with 3 bases left in between. The length of the CDR3 is 13 residues. CDR1 and CDR2 from the germline V gene are MNHNS and SASEGT. DNA for the CDR3: TGTGCCAGCAGTGACAATAGCAATCAGCCCCAGCATTTT. Translation gives CASSDNSNQPQHF.

The chain joins TRBV28 to TRBJ1-1; 8 nucleotides agree with TRBD1. The junction had 9 bases not matched to a gene; V was cut back by 5 bases and J by 1 base. The CDR3 is 16 amino acids. The germline CDR1 and CDR2 sequences are MDHEN and SYDVKM. Here the CDR3 DNA reads TGTGCCAGCAGTGCACCCTCAGGACAGGGGAACACTGAAGCTTTCTTT. Translation gives CASSAPSGQGNTEAFF.

The chain uses TRBV5-1 and TRBJ2-7, with D possibly TRBD2 on 5 matching bases. The CDR3 sequence is 14 residues long. With 0 bases removed from V and 9 bases from J, the gap between germline ends came to 16 bases. Germline V gives CDR1 SGHRS, CDR2 YFSETQ. In DNA form, the CDR3 reads TGCGCCAGCAGCTTGGGATTCGGGGATAGTGGGCAGTACTTC. It encodes CASSLGFGDSGQYF.

This clone was seen more than once but under ten times. The chain carries TRBV6-5 and TRBJ2-1, with 11 positions matching TRBD1. The CDR3 contains 13 residues. Germline loops: CDR1 MNHEY, CDR2 SVGAGI. J lost 8 bases, V lost 11 bases, and 8 bases had no gene match. Written as DNA, the CDR3 is TGTGCCGCGGACAGGGGGCTTTTGGATGAGCAGTTCTTC. Its translation: CAADRGLLDEQFF.